This TCR beta chain was identified during a study of ipilimumab plus nivolumab after autologous stem cell transplantation. In its sample, this clone was seen once. TCRdb's table, derived via immunoSEQ multiplex PCR, lists solely in-frame clones and lacks some. Of several thousand clones detected, 65% to 75% appear once; the ten largest clones hold 28%. Ipilimumab, 1 mg/kg, started 14 to 28 days after autologous transplant. The starting material was PBMCs, obtained in a trial of ipilimumab plus nivolumab as post-transplant consolidation. The source is a male donor with multiple myeloma.

The CDR3 sequence: CASSLQGTYIQYF. The DNA of the CDR3 is TGTGCCAGCAGCTTGCAGGGGACCTACATTCAGTACTTC. The J gene is TRBJ2-4, the V gene TRBV5-4, with D possibly TRBD1 on 6 matching bases. This CDR3 spans 13 amino acids. Germline assignment: CDR1 SGHNT and CDR2 YYREEE (reference sequence). Trimming shortened V by 1 base and J by 8 bases, and 10 bases separated the two germline ends.